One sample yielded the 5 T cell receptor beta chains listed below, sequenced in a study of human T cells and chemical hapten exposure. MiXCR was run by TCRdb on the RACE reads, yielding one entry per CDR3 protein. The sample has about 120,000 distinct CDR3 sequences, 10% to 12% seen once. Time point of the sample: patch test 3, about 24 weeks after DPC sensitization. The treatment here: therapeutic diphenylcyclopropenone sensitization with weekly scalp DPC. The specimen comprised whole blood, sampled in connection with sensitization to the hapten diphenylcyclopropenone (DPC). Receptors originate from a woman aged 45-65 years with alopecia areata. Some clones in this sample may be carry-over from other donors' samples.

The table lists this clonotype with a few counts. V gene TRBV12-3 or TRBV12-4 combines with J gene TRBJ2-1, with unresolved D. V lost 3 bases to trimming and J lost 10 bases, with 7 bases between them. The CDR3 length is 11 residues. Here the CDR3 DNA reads TGTGCCAGCAGTTTTTCTTCAGAGCAGTTCTTC. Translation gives CASSFSSEQFF.

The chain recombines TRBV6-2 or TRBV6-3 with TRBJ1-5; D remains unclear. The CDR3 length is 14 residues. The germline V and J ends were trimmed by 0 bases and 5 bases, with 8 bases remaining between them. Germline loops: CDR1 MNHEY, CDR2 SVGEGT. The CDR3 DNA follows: TGTGCCAGCAGTTACTCGAATAGTGATCAGCCCCAGCATTTT. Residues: CASSYSNSDQPQHF.

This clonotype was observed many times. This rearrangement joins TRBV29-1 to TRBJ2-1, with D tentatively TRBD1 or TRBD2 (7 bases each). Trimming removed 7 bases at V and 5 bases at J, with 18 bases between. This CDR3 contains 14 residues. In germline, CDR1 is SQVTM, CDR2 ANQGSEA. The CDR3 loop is CSAEQGGIHNEQFF. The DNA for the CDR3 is TGCAGCGCAGAGCAGGGGGGGATTCACAATGAGCAGTTCTTC.

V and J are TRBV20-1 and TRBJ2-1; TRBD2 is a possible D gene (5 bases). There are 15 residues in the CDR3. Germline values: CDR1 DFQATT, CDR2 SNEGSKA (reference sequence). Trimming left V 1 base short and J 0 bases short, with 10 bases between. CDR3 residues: CSARVRGSSYNEQFF. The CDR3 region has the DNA TGCAGTGCTAGAGTTAGAGGGAGCTCCTACAATGAGCAGTTCTTC.

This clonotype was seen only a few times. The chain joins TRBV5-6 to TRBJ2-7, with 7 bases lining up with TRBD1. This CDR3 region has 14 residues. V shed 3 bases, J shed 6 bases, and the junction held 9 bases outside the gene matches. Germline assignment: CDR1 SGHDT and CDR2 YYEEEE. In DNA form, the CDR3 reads TGTGCCAGCAGCTACCGGACAGGTCTCTCCGAGCAGTACTTC. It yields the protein CASSYRTGLSEQYF. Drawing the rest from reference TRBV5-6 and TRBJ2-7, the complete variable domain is DAGVTQSPTHLIKTRGQQVTLRCSPKSGHDTVSWYQQALGQGPQFIFQYYEEEERQRGNFPDRFSGHQFPNYSSELNVNALLLGDSALYLCASSYRTGLSEQYFGPGTRLTVT.